One and the same sample provided the 4 T cell receptor beta chains below, sequenced in a study of blood T cell repertoires in COVID-19. Assay used: immunoSEQ multiplex PCR; TCRdb lists only in-frame clones, some missing. This table holds about 130,000 clones, around 81% found once. The sample comprised peripheral blood. The source is a man in his sixties with acute or convalescent COVID-19.

This clone was picked up one time. This chain links TRBV10-2 with TRBJ2-2; D is undetermined. Per germline, CDR1 WSHSY and CDR2 SAAADI. V lost 2 bases, J lost 6 bases, and 13 bases lay in between. This CDR3 comprises 15 residues. This CDR3 reads CASSEKKLFPGELFF. CDR3 nucleotides: TGCGCCAGCAGTGAGAAAAAGCTATTCCCCGGGGAGCTGTTTTTT.

V and J are TRBV29-1 and TRBJ2-3, with a tentative D call TRBD1 (6 bases). The germline V gene has CDR1 SQVTM and CDR2 ANQGSEA. The CDR3 runs 16 residues. V lost 4 bases to trimming and J lost 1 base, with 18 bases between them. The CDR3 DNA sequence: TGCAGCGTTGCCAGGCCGGTGGGGGCTCGCACAGATACGCAGTATTTT. It translates to CSVARPVGARTDTQYF.

In its sample, this clone was seen once. The V and J genes are TRBV15 and TRBJ1-2; D is unclear. Germline V lookup: CDR1 LNHNV, CDR2 YYDKDF (reference sequence). The CDR3 totals 14 residues. The ends were cut back, 0 bases at V and 8 bases at J, with 13 bases in the middle. For the CDR3, the DNA is TGTGCCACCAGCAGAGATTTCACCCTTCGGGGCTACACCTTC. Encoded protein: CATSRDFTLRGYTF.

The rearrangement joins TRBV5-1 to TRBJ1-2; 9 bases match TRBD1. Per the germline V gene, CDR1 is SGHRS and CDR2 is YFSETQ. The V and J ends lost 7 bases and 6 bases, in that order; junction bases with no gene match: 7. The CDR3 totals 13 residues. The CDR3 nucleotides are TGCGCCAGCGACAAGGGACAGGGCGATGGCTACACCTTC. Protein product: CASDKGQGDGYTF.